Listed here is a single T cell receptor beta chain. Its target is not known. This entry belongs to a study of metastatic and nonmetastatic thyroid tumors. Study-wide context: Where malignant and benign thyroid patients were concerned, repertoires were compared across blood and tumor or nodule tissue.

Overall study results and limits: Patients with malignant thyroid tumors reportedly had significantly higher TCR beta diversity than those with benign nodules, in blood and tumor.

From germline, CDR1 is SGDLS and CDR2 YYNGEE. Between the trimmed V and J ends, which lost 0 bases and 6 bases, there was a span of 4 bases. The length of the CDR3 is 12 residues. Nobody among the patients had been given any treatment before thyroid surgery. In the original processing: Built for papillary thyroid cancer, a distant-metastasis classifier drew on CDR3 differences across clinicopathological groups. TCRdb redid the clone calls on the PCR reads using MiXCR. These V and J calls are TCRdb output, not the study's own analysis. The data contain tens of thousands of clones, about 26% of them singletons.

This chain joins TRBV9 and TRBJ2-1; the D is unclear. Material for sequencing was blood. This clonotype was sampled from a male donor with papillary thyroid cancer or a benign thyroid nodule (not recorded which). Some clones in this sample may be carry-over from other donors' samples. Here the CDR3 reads CASSVASNEQFF. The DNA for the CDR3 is TGTGCCAGCAGCGTAGCTTCCAATGAGCAGTTCTTC.